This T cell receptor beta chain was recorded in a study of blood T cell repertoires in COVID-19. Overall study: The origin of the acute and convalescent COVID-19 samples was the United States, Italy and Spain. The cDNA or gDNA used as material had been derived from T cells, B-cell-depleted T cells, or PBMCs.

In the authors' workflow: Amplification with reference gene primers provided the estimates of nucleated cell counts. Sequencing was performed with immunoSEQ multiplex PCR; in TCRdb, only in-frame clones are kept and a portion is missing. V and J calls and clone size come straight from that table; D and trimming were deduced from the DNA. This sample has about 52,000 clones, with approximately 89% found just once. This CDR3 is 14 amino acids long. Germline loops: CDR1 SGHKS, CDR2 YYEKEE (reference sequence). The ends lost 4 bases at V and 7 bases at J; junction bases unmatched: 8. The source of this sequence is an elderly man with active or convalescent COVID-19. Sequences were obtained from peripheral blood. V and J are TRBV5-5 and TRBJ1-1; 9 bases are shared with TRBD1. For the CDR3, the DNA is TGTGCCAGCAGCCCGAACACAGGGGGCGATGAAGCTTTCTTT. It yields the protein CASSPNTGGDEAFF.